This T cell receptor (beta chain) comes out of a study of cytomegalovirus exposure and HLA in healthy donors. Study-level information: Approximately 200 million T cells yielded around 120 million unique TCR beta sequences in earlier analysis. Genotyping showed around four fifths of over 350 donors falling in the Caucasian-associated ancestry cluster.

As for this clone: As yet, its antigen is unknown.

A multiplex PCR was run with 60 Vbeta primers and 13 Jbeta primers. TCRdb's table, derived via immunoSEQ multiplex PCR, lists solely in-frame clones and lacks some. Counted here are approximately 220,000 clones, around 80% occurring once; the ten biggest clones make up over 0.65%. Findings of the study overall: When a later analysis was performed, an Asian-associated ancestry cluster reportedly had fewer N-insertions than the roughly 700-donor mean.

Regarding donors, all were healthy bone marrow donors. The CDR3 totals 14 residues. Germline values: CDR1 SGHNT, CDR2 YYREEE (reference sequence). V lost 0 bases, J lost 7 bases, and 13 bases lay in between. This sequence joins TRBV5-4 and TRBJ1-2; tentative D call: TRBD1 (6 bases). This clonotype was sampled from a boy between 2 and 10 years old in good health and CMV-seronegative. Sequenced sample: PBMCs. The CDR3 sequence is CASSLGLGGGGYTF. DNA for the CDR3: TGTGCCAGCAGCTTGGGGCTAGGGGGGGGTGGCTACACCTTC. The entire variable domain, with the rest obtained from reference TRBV5-4 and TRBJ1-2, is as follows: ETGVTQSPTHLIKTRGQQVTLRCSSQSGHNTVSWYQQALGQGPQFIFQYYREEENGRGNFPPRFSGLQFPNYSSELNVNALELDDSALYLCASSLGLGGGGYTFGSGTRLTVV.